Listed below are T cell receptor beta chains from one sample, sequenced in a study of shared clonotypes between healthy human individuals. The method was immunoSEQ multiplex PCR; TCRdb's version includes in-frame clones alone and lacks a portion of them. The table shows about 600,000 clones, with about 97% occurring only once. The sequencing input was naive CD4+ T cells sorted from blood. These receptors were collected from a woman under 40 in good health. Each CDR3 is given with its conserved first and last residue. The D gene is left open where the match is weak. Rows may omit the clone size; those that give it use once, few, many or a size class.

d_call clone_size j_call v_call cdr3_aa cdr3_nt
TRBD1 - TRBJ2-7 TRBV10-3 CAISGTGTYEQYF TGTGCCATCAGTGGGACAGGAACATACGAGCAGTACTTC
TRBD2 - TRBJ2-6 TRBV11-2 CASSLVAGAGANVLTF TGTGCCAGCAGCTTAGTGGCGGGAGCTGGGGCCAACGTCCTGACTTTC
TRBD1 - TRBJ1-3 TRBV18 CASSPQGTEGNTIYF TGTGCCAGCTCACCGCAGGGGACAGAAGGAAACACCATATATTTT
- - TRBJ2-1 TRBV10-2 CASGRSYNEQFF TGCGCCAGCGGGAGGTCGTACAATGAGCAGTTCTTC
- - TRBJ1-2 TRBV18 CASSDYHGGYGYTF TGTGCCAGCTCAGATTACCACGGGGGCTATGGCTACACCTTC
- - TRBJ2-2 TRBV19 CASSNRQNTGELFF TGTGCCAGTAGTAACCGACAGAACACCGGGGAGCTGTTTTTT
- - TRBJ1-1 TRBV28 CASSLLGRSRAFF TGTGCCAGCAGTTTATTAGGGCGGTCTCGAGCTTTCTTT
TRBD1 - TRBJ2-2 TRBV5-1 CASSYTGTGDTGELFF TGCGCCAGCAGCTACACCGGGACAGGGGACACCGGGGAGCTGTTTTTT
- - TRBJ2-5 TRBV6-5 CASSPNLPGQETQYF TGTGCCAGCAGTCCCAATCTGCCAGGGCAAGAGACCCAGTACTTC
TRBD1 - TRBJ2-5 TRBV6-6 CASSYGTGGQETQYF TGTGCCAGCAGTTACGGGACAGGGGGGCAAGAGACCCAGTACTTC
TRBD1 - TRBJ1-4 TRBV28 CASSSLRQGQVEKLFF TGTGCCAGCAGTTCTCTTCGACAGGGGCAGGTCGAAAAACTGTTTTTT
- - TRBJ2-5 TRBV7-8 CASSLGDKETQYF TGTGCCAGCAGCTTAGGGGACAAAGAGACCCAGTACTTC
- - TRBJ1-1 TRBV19 CASSMTRNTEAFF TGTGCCAGTAGTATGACCAGAAACACTGAAGCTTTCTTT
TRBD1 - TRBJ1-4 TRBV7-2 CASCDRGREKLFF TGTGCCAGCTGCGACAGGGGGCGTGAAAAACTGTTTTTT
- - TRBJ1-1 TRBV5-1 CASSGGPGRTEAFF TGCGCCAGCAGCGGGGGCCCTGGTAGGACTGAAGCTTTCTTT
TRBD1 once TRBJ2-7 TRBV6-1 CASVGTVTYEQYF TGTGCCAGCGTCGGGACAGTCACCTACGAGCAGTACTTC
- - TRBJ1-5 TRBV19 CASSKHGQLGNQPQHF TGTGCCAGTAGTAAACACGGACAATTAGGCAATCAGCCCCAGCATTTT
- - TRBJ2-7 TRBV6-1 CASSEVGNSYEQYF TGTGCCAGCAGTGAAGTAGGCAACTCCTACGAGCAGTACTTC
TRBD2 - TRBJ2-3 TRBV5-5 CASSLGTSGSLDTQYF TGTGCCAGCAGCTTAGGGACTAGCGGGAGTCTAGATACGCAGTATTTT
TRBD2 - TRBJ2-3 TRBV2 CASSEWAGGADTQYF TGTGCCAGCAGTGAATGGGCGGGAGGGGCCGATACGCAGTATTTT
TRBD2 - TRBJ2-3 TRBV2 CASSLPGTSGPDTQYF TGTGCCAGCAGTCTGCCCGGGACTAGCGGTCCAGATACGCAGTATTTT
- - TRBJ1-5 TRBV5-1 CASSLSGVGPQHF TGCGCCAGCAGCTTGTCAGGGGTGGGGCCCCAGCATTTT
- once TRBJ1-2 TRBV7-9 CASSLQGPYGYTF TGTGCCAGCAGCCTACAGGGTCCCTATGGCTACACCTTC
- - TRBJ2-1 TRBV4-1 CASSQVVHEQFF TGCGCCAGCAGCCAAGTTGTACATGAGCAGTTCTTC
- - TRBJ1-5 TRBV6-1 CASSPTNSNQPQHF TGTGCCAGCAGCCCAACGAATAGCAATCAGCCCCAGCATTTT
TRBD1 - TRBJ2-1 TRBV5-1 CASSFGQGINEQFF TGCGCCAGCAGCTTTGGACAGGGGATAAATGAGCAGTTCTTC
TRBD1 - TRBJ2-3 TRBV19 CASSRKTGDATDTQYF TGTGCCAGTAGTCGAAAGACAGGGGATGCCACAGATACGCAGTATTTT
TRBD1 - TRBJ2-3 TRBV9 CASKQGLFTDTQYF TGTGCCAGCAAACAGGGGCTTTTCACAGATACGCAGTATTTT
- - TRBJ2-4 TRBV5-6 CASSLARAKNIQYF TGTGCCAGCAGCTTGGCCAGAGCCAAAAACATTCAGTACTTC
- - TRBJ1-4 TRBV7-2 CASSPGPGWANEKLFF TGTGCCAGCAGCCCTGGACCCGGATGGGCTAATGAAAAACTGTTTTTT
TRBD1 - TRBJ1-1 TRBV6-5 CASSLQTGAGTEAFF TGTGCCAGCAGTCTACAGACAGGGGCCGGTACTGAAGCTTTCTTT
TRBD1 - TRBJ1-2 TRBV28 CASSSSSGQGARGYTF TGTGCCAGCAGTTCCTCATCGGGACAGGGGGCGCGTGGCTACACCTTC
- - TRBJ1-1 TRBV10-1 CASSESIFLGGEAEAFF TGCGCCAGCAGTGAGTCGATCTTTTTGGGTGGGGAGGCTGAAGCTTTCTTT
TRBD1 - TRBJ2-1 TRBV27 CASSLALWTGEKEEQFF TGTGCCAGCAGTTTAGCACTCTGGACAGGGGAGAAGGAGGAGCAGTTCTTC
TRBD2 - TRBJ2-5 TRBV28 CASKRWREEETQYF TGTGCCAGCAAGAGGTGGCGGGAGGAAGAGACCCAGTACTTC
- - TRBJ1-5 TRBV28 CASIIGSKDQPQHF TGTGCCAGCATTATAGGGAGTAAGGATCAGCCCCAGCATTTT
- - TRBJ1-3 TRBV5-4 CAGQTASSGNTIYF TGTGCCGGACAGACAGCGAGCTCTGGAAACACCATATATTTT
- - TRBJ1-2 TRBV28 CASRIALGGNYGYTF TGTGCCAGCAGGATTGCACTCGGGGGTAACTATGGCTACACCTTC
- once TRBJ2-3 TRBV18 CASSPRFDRQTDTQYF TGTGCCAGCTCACCGCGGTTTGACAGGCAAACGGATACGCAGTATTTT
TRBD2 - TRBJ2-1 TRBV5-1 CASSSPLAVSSYNEQFF TGCGCCAGCAGCTCCCCGCTAGCGGTGAGCTCCTACAATGAGCAGTTCTTC
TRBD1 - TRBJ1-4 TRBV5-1 CASSLPGQTTNEKLFF TGCGCCAGCAGCTTGCCGGGACAGACAACTAATGAAAAACTGTTTTTT
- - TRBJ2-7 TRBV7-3 CASSSVQGEKYF TGTGCCAGCAGCTCCGTTCAGGGAGAGAAGTACTTC
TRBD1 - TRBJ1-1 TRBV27 CASKGQAQPEAFF TGTGCCAGCAAAGGACAGGCTCAACCTGAAGCTTTCTTT
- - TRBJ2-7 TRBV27 CASRRGDEQYF TGTGCCAGCAGGCGAGGCGACGAGCAGTACTTC
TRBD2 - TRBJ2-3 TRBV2 CASGRLAGVAGDTQYF TGTGCCAGCGGTAGGCTAGCGGGAGTCGCCGGGGATACGCAGTATTTT
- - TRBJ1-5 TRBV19 CASRDMGNQPQHF TGTGCCAGCCGGGACATGGGGAACCAGCCCCAGCATTTT
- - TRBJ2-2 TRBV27 CASSFGAENTGELFF TGTGCCAGCAGTTTTGGAGCGGAGAACACCGGGGAGCTGTTTTTT
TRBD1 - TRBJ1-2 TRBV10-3 CAISADRAYGYTF TGTGCCATCAGTGCGGACAGGGCTTATGGCTACACCTTC